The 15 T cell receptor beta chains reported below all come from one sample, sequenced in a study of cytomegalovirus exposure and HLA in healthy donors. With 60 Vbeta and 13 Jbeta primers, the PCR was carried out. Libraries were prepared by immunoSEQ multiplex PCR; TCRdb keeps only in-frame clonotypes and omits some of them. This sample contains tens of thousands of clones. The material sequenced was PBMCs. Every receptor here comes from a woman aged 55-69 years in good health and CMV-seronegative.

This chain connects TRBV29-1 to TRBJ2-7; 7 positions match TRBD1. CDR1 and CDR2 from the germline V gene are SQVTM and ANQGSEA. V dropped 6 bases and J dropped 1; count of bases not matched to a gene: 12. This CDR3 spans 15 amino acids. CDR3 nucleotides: TGCAGCGTGCAGGGGTTAGGGGGCAAGTCCTACGAGCAGTACTTC. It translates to CSVQGLGGKSYEQYF.

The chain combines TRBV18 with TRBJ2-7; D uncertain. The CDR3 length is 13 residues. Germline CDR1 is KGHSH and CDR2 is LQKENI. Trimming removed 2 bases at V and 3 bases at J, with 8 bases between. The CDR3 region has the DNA TGTGCCAGCTCACCAGGTCGGTACTACGAGCAGTACTTC. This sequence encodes CASSPGRYYEQYF.

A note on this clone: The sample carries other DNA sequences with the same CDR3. This CDR3 reads CASSLGDSSYEQYF. The CDR3 DNA sequence: TGCGCCAGCAGCTTGGGGGACAGTTCCTACGAGCAGTACTTC. The chain carries TRBV5-1 and TRBJ2-7, with 7 bases aligning to TRBD1. Germline trimming cut 0 bases from V and 1 base from J; bases unmatched to any gene: 1. The CDR3 extends over 14 amino acids. Germline values: CDR1 SGHRS, CDR2 YFSETQ.

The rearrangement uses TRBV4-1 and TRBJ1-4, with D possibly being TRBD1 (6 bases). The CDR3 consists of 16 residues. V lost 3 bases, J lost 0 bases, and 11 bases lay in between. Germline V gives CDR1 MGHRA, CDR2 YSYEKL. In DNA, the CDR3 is TGCGCCAGCAGCCAGGGGGCGAGGGCAACTAATGAAAAACTGTTTTTT. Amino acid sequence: CASSQGARATNEKLFF.

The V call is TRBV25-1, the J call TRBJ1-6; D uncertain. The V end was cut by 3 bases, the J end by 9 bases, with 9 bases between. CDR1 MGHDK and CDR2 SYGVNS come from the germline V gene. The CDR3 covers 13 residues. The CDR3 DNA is TGTGCCAGCAGTGAGCTTAGCCGTTCACCCCTCCACTTT. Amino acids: CASSELSRSPLHF.

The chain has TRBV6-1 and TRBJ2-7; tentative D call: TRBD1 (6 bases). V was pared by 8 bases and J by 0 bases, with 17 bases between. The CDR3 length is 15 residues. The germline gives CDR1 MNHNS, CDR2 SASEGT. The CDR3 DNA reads TGTGCCAGCGGCCTCACAGGGTTTCGCTCCTACGAGCAGTACTTC. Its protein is CASGLTGFRSYEQYF.

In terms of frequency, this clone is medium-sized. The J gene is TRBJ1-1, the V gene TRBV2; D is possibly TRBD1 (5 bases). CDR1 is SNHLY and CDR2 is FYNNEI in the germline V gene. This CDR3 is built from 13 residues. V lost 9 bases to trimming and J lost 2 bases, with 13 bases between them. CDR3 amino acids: CASGTWGNTEAFF. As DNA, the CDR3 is TGTGCCAGTGGGACTTGGGGCAACACTGAAGCTTTCTTT.

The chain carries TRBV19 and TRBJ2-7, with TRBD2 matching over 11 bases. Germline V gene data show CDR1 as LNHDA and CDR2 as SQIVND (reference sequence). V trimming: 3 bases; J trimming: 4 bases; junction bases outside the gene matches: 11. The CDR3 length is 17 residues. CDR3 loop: CASSISSGGSSRYEQYF. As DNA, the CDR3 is TGTGCCAGTAGTATTTCTAGCGGGGGGTCCTCACGGTACGAGCAGTACTTC. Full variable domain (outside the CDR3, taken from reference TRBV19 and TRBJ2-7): DGGITQSPKYLFRKEGQNVTLSCEQNLNHDAMYWYRQDPGQGLRLIYYSQIVNDFQKGDIAEGYSVSREKKESFPLTVTSAQKNPTAFYLCASSISSGGSSRYEQYFGPGTRLTVT.

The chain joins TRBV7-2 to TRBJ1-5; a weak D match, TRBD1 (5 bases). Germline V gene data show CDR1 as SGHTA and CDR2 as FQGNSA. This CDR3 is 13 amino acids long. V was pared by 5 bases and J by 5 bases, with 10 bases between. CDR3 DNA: TGTGCCAGCAGCCCGAAAGGGGATCAGCCCCAGCATTTT. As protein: CASSPKGDQPQHF. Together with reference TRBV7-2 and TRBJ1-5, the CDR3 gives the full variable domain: GAGVSQSPSNKVTEKGKDVELRCDPISGHTALYWYRQSLGQGLEFLIYFQGNSAPDKSGLPSDRFSAERTGGSVSTLTIQRTQQEDSAVYLCASSPKGDQPQHFGDGTRLSIL.

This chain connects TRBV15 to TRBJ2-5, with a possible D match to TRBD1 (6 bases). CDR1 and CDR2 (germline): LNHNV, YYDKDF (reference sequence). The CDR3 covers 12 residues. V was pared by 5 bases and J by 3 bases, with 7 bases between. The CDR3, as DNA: TGTGCCACCAGCGAGGGGGAAGAGACCCAGTACTTC. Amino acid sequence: CATSEGEETQYF. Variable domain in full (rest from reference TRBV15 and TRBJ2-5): DAMVIQNPRYQVTQFGKPVTLSCSQTLNHNVMYWYQQKSSQAPKLLFHYYDKDFNNEADTPDNFQSRRPNTSFCFLDIRSPGLGDTAMYLCATSEGEETQYFGPGTRLLVL.

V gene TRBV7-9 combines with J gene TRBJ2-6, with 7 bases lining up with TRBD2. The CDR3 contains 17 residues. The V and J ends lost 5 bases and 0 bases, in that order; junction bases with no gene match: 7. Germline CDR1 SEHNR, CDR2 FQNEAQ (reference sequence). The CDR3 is CASSDYSGGSGANVLTF. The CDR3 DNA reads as TGTGCCAGCAGCGACTATTCGGGGGGCTCTGGGGCCAACGTCCTGACTTTC.

CDR3 sequence (DNA): TGCGCCAGCAAGGACAGGGGGGTCAACACTGAAGCTTTCTTT. Translation gives CASKDRGVNTEAFF. V is TRBV5-1 and J is TRBJ1-1, with 10 bases lining up with TRBD1. The CDR3 length is 14 residues. The junction had 4 bases not matched to a gene; V was cut back by 6 bases and J by 2 bases. Germline V lookup: CDR1 SGHRS, CDR2 YFSETQ.

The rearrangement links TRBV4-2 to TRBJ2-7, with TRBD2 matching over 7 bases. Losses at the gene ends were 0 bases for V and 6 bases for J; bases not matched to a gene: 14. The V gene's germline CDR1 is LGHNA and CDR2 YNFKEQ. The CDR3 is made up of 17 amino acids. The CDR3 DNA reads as TGTGCCAGCAGCCAAGATCCGGGCGGGAGCTTCATAGGCGAGCAGTACTTC. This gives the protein CASSQDPGGSFIGEQYF.

The CDR3 loop reads CASSFGDRLLTEAFF. The CDR3 bases are TGTGCCAGCAGCTTCGGGGACAGACTGTTGACTGAAGCTTTCTTT. V gene TRBV7-2 combines with J gene TRBJ1-1, with 7 bases matching TRBD1. The junction had 9 bases not matched to a gene; V was cut back by 3 bases and J by 5 bases. The CDR3 is made up of 15 amino acids. CDR1 is SGHTA and CDR2 is FQGNSA in the germline V gene.

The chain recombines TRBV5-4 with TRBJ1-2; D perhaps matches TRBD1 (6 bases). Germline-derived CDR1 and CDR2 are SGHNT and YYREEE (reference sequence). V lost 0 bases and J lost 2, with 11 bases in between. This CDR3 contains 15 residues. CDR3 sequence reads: CASSLAGQINYGYTF. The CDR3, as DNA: TGTGCCAGCAGCTTGGCTGGACAGATCAACTATGGCTACACCTTC.